What follows describes a single TCR beta chain. TCRdb itself ran the RT-PCR reads through MiXCR, one entry per CDR3 protein. The sample lists around 700,000 distinct CDR3 sequences, about 14% occurring once. V was pared by 6 bases and J by 2 bases, with 10 bases between. The CDR3 length is 13 residues. Germline-derived CDR1 and CDR2 are ENHRY and SYGVKD. The V gene is TRBV10-3, the J gene TRBJ1-2; tentative D call: TRBD1 (5 bases). Sequencing was carried out using memory CD4+ T cells from blood. The TCR originated in a female donor in good health, serving as a healthy control. DNA for the CDR3: TGTGCCATCAGCGGGGGGGGGAACTATGGCTACACCTTC. This codes for CAISGGGNYGYTF.